Below are 6 T cell receptor beta chains sequenced from a single sample in a study of T cell repertoires in cytomegalovirus infection. TCRdb used MiXCR to reprocess the reads, holding one entry per CDR3 protein. The sample records some 400,000 distinct CDR3 sequences, 25% to 40% being singletons. The sequenced sample consisted of PBMCs. The receptors were gathered from a human donor in good health (CMV status not recorded). Some clones in this sample may be carry-over from other donors' samples.

The sample holds a few counts of this clonotype. The chain has TRBV6-1 and TRBJ2-3, with TRBD2 matching over 7 bases. Unmatched junction bases numbered 15, after V lost 1 base and J lost 2 bases. Per the germline V gene, CDR1 is MNHNS and CDR2 is SASEGT. The CDR3 is 19 residues long. In DNA, the CDR3 is TGTGCCAGCAGTGAAGAGCCCCCGGGACTACCTTACAACACAGATACGCAGTATTTT. This sequence encodes CASSEEPPGLPYNTDTQYF.

The rearrangement uses TRBV7-9 and TRBJ1-2; D is ambiguous. The CDR3 consists of 14 residues. Germline CDR1 and CDR2: SEHNR and FQNEAQ (reference sequence). Trimming stripped 5 bases from V and 2 bases from J, with 12 bases between. CDR3 sequence reads: CASSRETLNYGYTF. Written as DNA, the CDR3 is TGTGCCAGCAGCCGAGAGACACTGAACTATGGCTACACCTTC.

The J gene is TRBJ1-6, the V gene TRBV19; D uncertain. The CDR3 has 14 amino acids. Trimming pared 3 bases from V and 9 bases from J, leaving 12 bases between. CDR1 is LNHDA, CDR2 SQIVND, per germline (reference sequence). The CDR3 loop is CASSMGGPRSPLHF. In DNA form, the CDR3 reads TGTGCCAGTAGTATGGGAGGGCCACGTTCACCCCTCCACTTT.

There are many counts of this clonotype. The gene calls are TRBV11-2 and TRBJ2-3; D might be TRBD2 (7 bases). This CDR3 has 17 residues. Trimming shortened V by 2 bases and J by 10 bases, and 25 bases separated the two germline ends. Germline V lookup: CDR1 SGHAT, CDR2 FQNNGV. In nucleotides, the CDR3 is TGTGCCAGCAGCTTATCTGGGTCGGCGGGGGCCCGGGTGGCGCAGTATTTT. Amino acids: CASSLSGSAGARVAQYF.

The rearrangement links TRBV11-3 to TRBJ2-2; 11 positions match TRBD2. The germline CDR1 and CDR2 sequences are SGHNT and YENEEA. V was pared by 5 bases and J by 12 bases, with 11 bases of the junction left unmatched. The CDR3 loop spans 15 amino acids. The CDR3 DNA reads as TGTGCCAGCAGCCTTAGCGGGGGGGTGCCGTCGAAGCTGTTTTTT. It translates to CASSLSGGVPSKLFF.

This clonotype has only a few counts. This chain uses TRBV5-1 with TRBJ1-6, with D possibly matching TRBD1 (5 bases). The V end was cut by 4 bases, the J end by 0 bases, with 14 bases between. The CDR3 totals 17 residues. Looked up from germline, CDR1 is SGHRS and CDR2 is YFSETQ. The CDR3 sequence is CASSGGAVNSYNSPLHF. CDR3 sequence (DNA): TGCGCCAGCAGCGGCGGGGCAGTAAACTCCTATAATTCACCCCTCCACTTT.